One T cell receptor beta chain is described in this entry. What it binds is unknown. The PCR made use of 60 Vbeta and 13 Jbeta primers. Original analysis: In a later analysis, about 11 million of some 80 million unique beta chains occurred in at least two donors. Sequencing was performed with immunoSEQ multiplex PCR; in TCRdb, only in-frame clones are kept and a portion is missing. That table furnishes V, J and clone size, whereas the DNA furnished D and trimming. The sample carries some 120,000 clones, roughly 82% recorded once. This entry comes from a study of cytomegalovirus exposure and HLA in healthy donors. Whole-study context: A prior study identified approximately 120 million unique TCR beta sequences from roughly 180 million T cells.

This CDR3 comprises 15 residues. The V gene lost 2 bases and the J gene lost 2 bases, with 10 bases spanning the gap. The germline CDR1 and CDR2 sequences are SGHKS and YYEKEE (reference sequence). Study-wide points: As a later analysis showed, several of the most significant clusters appeared to be linked to common viral pathogens.

This TCR came from a man aged 40-49 years in good health and CMV-seropositive. The rearrangement joins TRBV5-5 to TRBJ2-2; D is perhaps TRBD1 (6 bases). Sequenced: PBMCs. The CDR3 reads CASSLTGPNTGELFF. CDR3 coding DNA: TGTGCCAGCAGCTTAACAGGGCCCAACACCGGGGAGCTGTTTTTT.